What follows are 28 T cell receptor beta chains derived from one specimen sequenced in a study of blood T cell repertoires in COVID-19. The assay was immunoSEQ multiplex PCR, and TCRdb's table has in-frame clones only and misses some. The sample yields 75,000 to 90,000 clones, 75% to 90% seen once. Material: peripheral blood. The receptor set was obtained from a woman aged 40 to 50 with active or convalescent COVID-19.

The chain combines TRBV3-1 (or the pseudogene TRBV3-2) with TRBJ2-5; TRBD1 aligns across 8 bases. The V gene's germline CDR1 is LGHDT and CDR2 YNNKEL (reference sequence). V lost 4 bases to trimming and J lost 8 bases; unmatched junction nucleotides: 6. The CDR3 totals 13 residues. CDR3 DNA: TGTGCCAGCAGCCCTGGGACAGGTTCCACCCAGTACTTC. It codes for CASSPGTGSTQYF.

The CDR3 DNA reads TGTGCCAGCAGCTTAAGGCTAGCGGGAGGAGACGAGCAGTACTTC. This codes for CASSLRLAGGDEQYF. The chain couples TRBV7-2 to TRBJ2-7, with 11 bases matching TRBD2. The CDR3 covers 15 residues. V lost 2 bases and J lost 5; bases outside the gene matches: 5. Germline V gives CDR1 SGHTA, CDR2 FQGNSA.

The genes are TRBV24-1 and TRBJ2-7, with 7 bases fitting TRBD1. The CDR3 extends over 15 amino acids. J was trimmed by 3 bases and V by 3 bases; bases with no gene match: 7. Germline V gene data show CDR1 as KGHDR and CDR2 as SFDVKD. CDR3 amino acids: CATSDRRQGVYEQYF. CDR3 in DNA: TGTGCCACCAGTGATAGGAGACAGGGTGTCTACGAGCAGTACTTC.

The chain has TRBV2 and TRBJ1-2; the match to TRBD1 covers 12 bases. The V and J ends lost 9 bases and 2 bases, in that order; junction bases with no gene match: 10. This CDR3 spans 16 amino acids. The germline V gene encodes CDR1 SNHLY and CDR2 FYNNEI. Here the CDR3 DNA reads TGTGCCAGACTAAAGGGACAGGGGGCGATGAACTATGGCTACACCTTC. Protein sequence: CARLKGQGAMNYGYTF.

This chain joins TRBV2 and TRBJ1-2; no firm D call. This CDR3 has 14 amino acids. V lost 1 base and J lost 3, with 9 bases in between. Germline-derived CDR1 and CDR2 are SNHLY and FYNNEI. The DNA of the CDR3 is TGTGCCAGCAGTGAAGGTAGTACTTACTATGGCTACACCTTC. Protein product: CASSEGSTYYGYTF.

About this clone itself: One junction end disagrees with the germline gene, perhaps due to a read error. V usage is TRBV7-7 and J usage is TRBJ2-1; 7 nucleotides align to TRBD2. The germline V gene has CDR1 SSHAT and CDR2 FNYEAQ (reference sequence). CDR3 length: 18 residues. The CDR3 sequence: CASSLIERGRGVRNEQFF. CDR3 DNA sequence: TGTGCTAGCAGCTTGATAGAGAGGGGACGGGGGGTTAGGAATGAGCAGTTCTTC.

J is TRBJ2-5 and V is TRBV10-1, with D possibly being TRBD2 (6 bases). V was cut by 2 bases and J by 0 bases, with 13 bases left in between. Germline V lookup: CDR1 WNHNN, CDR2 SYGVQD (reference sequence). The CDR3 contains 16 residues. The CDR3 DNA follows: TGCGCCAGCAGTGAGGGGGTAGGAGGGTACCAAGAGACCCAGTACTTC. Translation: CASSEGVGGYQETQYF.

This sequence joins TRBV7-2 and TRBJ2-7; TRBD1 matches at 8 bases. V lost 5 bases and J lost 1; bases outside the gene matches: 7. The CDR3 contains 15 residues. CDR1 and CDR2 from the germline V gene are SGHTA and FQGNSA. The CDR3 coding sequence is TGTGCCAGCAGCATCAGCGACAGGGGTTCCTACGAGCAGTACTTC. Its translation is CASSISDRGSYEQYF. Complete variable domain (other parts from reference TRBV7-2 and TRBJ2-7): GAGVSQSPSNKVTEKGKDVELRCDPISGHTALYWYRQSLGQGLEFLIYFQGNSAPDKSGLPSDRFSAERTGGSVSTLTIQRTQQEDSAVYLCASSISDRGSYEQYFGPGTRLTVT.

The chain has TRBV7-3 and TRBJ1-1; 9 bases are shared with TRBD1. CDR3 size: 15 residues. The J segment lost 1 base and the V segment lost 0 bases, leaving 0 bases of the junction unmatched. Germline V gene lookup returns CDR1 SGHTA and CDR2 FQGTGA. DNA for the CDR3: TGTGCCAGCAGCTTAACGGGACAGGGGAACACTGAAGCTTTCTTT. This sequence encodes CASSLTGQGNTEAFF. Using reference TRBV7-3 and TRBJ1-1 for the parts outside the CDR3, the full variable domain is GAGVSQTPSNKVTEKGKYVELRCDPISGHTALYWYRQSLGQGPEFLIYFQGTGAADDSGLPNDRFFAVRPEGSVSTLKIQRTERGDSAVYLCASSLTGQGNTEAFFGQGTRLTVV.

V usage is TRBV3-1 (or the pseudogene TRBV3-2) and J usage is TRBJ2-1; the D is unclear. The V end lost 2 bases, the J end lost 0 bases, and 8 bases lay between the germline ends. This CDR3 contains 15 residues. Germline V lookup: CDR1 LGHDT, CDR2 YNNKEL (reference sequence). This CDR3 reads CASSQQSSSYNEQFF. The CDR3 nucleotides are TGTGCCAGCAGCCAACAGTCTAGCTCCTACAATGAGCAGTTCTTC.

J is TRBJ1-2 and V is TRBV5-5; TRBD1 aligns across 10 bases. The CDR3 has 14 amino acids. V trimming: 0 bases; J trimming: 7 bases; junction bases outside the gene matches: 3. Per the germline V gene, CDR1 is SGHKS and CDR2 is YYEKEE (reference sequence). In nucleotides, the CDR3 is TGTGCCAGCAGCTTGGGACAGGGGGCTGGTGGCTACACCTTC. This translates into CASSLGQGAGGYTF.

This clone was detected only a few times. The sample holds other DNA sequences that translate to the same CDR3. The rearrangement joins TRBV12-3 or TRBV12-4 to TRBJ2-7; D uncertain. The V gene lost 3 bases and the J gene lost 4 bases, with 7 bases spanning the gap. The CDR3 has 12 amino acids. This chain's CDR3 is CASSLNGYEQYF. The CDR3 DNA follows: TGTGCCAGCAGTTTGAACGGTTACGAGCAGTACTTC.

The chain couples TRBV5-1 to TRBJ2-1; 10 positions agree with TRBD2. V shed 0 bases, J shed 9 bases, and the junction held 9 bases outside the gene matches. From germline, CDR1 is SGHRS and CDR2 YFSETQ. The CDR3 has 16 residues. CDR3 sequence: CASSLVKTSGFAEQFF. The CDR3 DNA is TGCGCCAGCAGCTTGGTCAAGACTAGCGGGTTTGCTGAGCAGTTCTTC.

This chain connects TRBV24-1 to TRBJ1-5; TRBD1 agrees at 8 bases. Germline V CDR1 and CDR2: KGHDR, SFDVKD. The V segment lost 9 bases and the J segment 5 bases; nucleotides outside the gene matches: 5. This CDR3 is 13 amino acids long. Written as DNA, the CDR3 is TGTGCCACCTCAAGGGACAGGTATCAGCCCCAGCATTTT. Residues: CATSRDRYQPQHF.

V usage is TRBV5-6 and J usage is TRBJ1-1, with a possible D match to TRBD1 (5 bases). Trimming removed 1 base from V and 5 bases from J, with 12 bases in between. Germline CDR1 reads SGHDT; CDR2 reads YYEEEE. The CDR3 totals 14 residues. The CDR3 coding sequence is TGTGCCAGCAGCTTGCAGGGTGTGAGAACTGAAGCTTTCTTT. This translates into CASSLQGVRTEAFF.

The chain combines TRBV27 with TRBJ2-1; possible D gene TRBD1, 5 bases. The V and J ends lost 2 bases and 9 bases respectively, with 11 bases between them. Per the germline V gene, CDR1 is MNHEY and CDR2 is SMNVEV (reference sequence). The CDR3 totals 13 residues. DNA for the CDR3: TGTGCCAGCAGTTTACAGGGTTCCATTGAGCAGTTCTTC. Protein product: CASSLQGSIEQFF.

This rearrangement joins TRBV7-9 to TRBJ1-1; 9 bases are shared with TRBD1. Germline V CDR1 and CDR2: SEHNR, FQNEAQ (reference sequence). V dropped 5 bases and J dropped 9; count of bases not matched to a gene: 10. The CDR3 spans 14 residues. In DNA, the CDR3 is TGTGCCAGCAGCCTAATACCGGGACAGGGACAAGCTTTCTTT. As protein: CASSLIPGQGQAFF.

This clone has only a few counts. The V gene is TRBV4-3, the J gene TRBJ1-2; 7 bases fit TRBD1. The CDR3 has 15 residues. Germline trimming cut 3 bases from V and 8 bases from J; bases unmatched to any gene: 12. Looked up from germline, CDR1 is LGHNA and CDR2 is YSLEER. The CDR3 bases are TGCGCCAGCAGCCATTACACAGGGGAACTACGGGGCTACACCTTC. Translated, it gives CASSHYTGELRGYTF.

The chain uses TRBV24-1 and TRBJ2-1, with 7 bases fitting TRBD1. The CDR3 length is 15 residues. CDR1 and CDR2 from the germline V gene are KGHDR and SFDVKD. Trimming removed 1 base from V and 9 bases from J; junction bases left unmatched: 8. The CDR3 protein is CATSDLTSGGTEQFF. The CDR3 region has the DNA TGTGCCACCAGTGATTTAACGTCAGGGGGTACTGAGCAGTTCTTC.

The CDR3 spells CASSSTSRDYPYEQYF. The DNA for the CDR3 is TGTGCCAGCAGCTCCACCTCCCGGGACTACCCCTACGAGCAGTACTTC. This rearrangement joins TRBV7-9 to TRBJ2-7; 7 bases line up with TRBD2. With 4 bases clipped from V and 2 bases from J, the junction kept 11 bases outside the gene matches. The CDR3 sequence is 16 residues long. Germline CDR1 reads SEHNR; CDR2 reads FQNEAQ (reference sequence).

The chain is built from TRBV7-9 and TRBJ2-5; maybe TRBD2 (5 bases). Germline CDR1 and CDR2: SEHNR and FQNEAQ (reference sequence). Trimming took 0 bases from V and 2 from J, leaving 16 bases between them. The CDR3 contains 17 residues. CDR3 sequence: CASSLARVVAAQETQYF. In nucleotides, the CDR3 is TGTGCCAGCAGCTTAGCGAGGGTGGTGGCTGCACAAGAGACCCAGTACTTC.

J is TRBJ2-3 and V is TRBV21-1; the D call TRBD1 from the table was never checked on the DNA. TRBV21-1 is classified as a pseudogene. This CDR3 is 16 amino acids long. The CDR3 DNA reads as TGTGCCAGCAGCCCCCGAGGTGGACAGGGGGGAGATACGCAGTATTTT. It is translated as CASSPRGGQGGDTQYF.

The chain employs TRBV4-3 and TRBJ2-3; 10 bases are a match to TRBD2. Germline values: CDR1 LGHNA, CDR2 YSLEER. CDR3 length: 14 amino acids. Trimming at V came to 6 bases and at J to 5 bases, leaving 5 bases not matched to a gene. The CDR3 spells CASRRTSGVDTQYF. The CDR3 nucleotides read TGCGCCAGCAGGCGGACTAGCGGTGTAGATACGCAGTATTTT.

The rearrangement uses TRBV11-3 and TRBJ2-5, with 13 bases aligning to TRBD2. V was pared by 4 bases and J by 6 bases, with 5 bases of the junction left unmatched. The germline CDR1 and CDR2 sequences are SGHNT and YENEEA. The CDR3 is 15 residues long. The chain's CDR3 is CASSSLAGGPQTQYF. CDR3 coding DNA: TGTGCCAGCAGCTCACTAGCGGGAGGGCCTCAGACCCAGTACTTC.

The rearrangement joins TRBV28 to TRBJ2-3; a weak D match, TRBD1 (6 bases). The V and J ends lost 2 bases and 1 base respectively, with 10 bases between them. CDR1 and CDR2 from the germline V gene are MDHEN and SYDVKM. The CDR3 runs to 15 residues. The CDR3 protein is CASSLVQGGTDTQYF. As DNA, the CDR3 is TGTGCCAGCAGTTTAGTACAGGGTGGCACAGATACGCAGTATTTT. Full variable domain (missing parts from reference TRBV28 and TRBJ2-3): DVKVTQSSRYLVKRTGEKVFLECVQDMDHENMFWYRQDPGLGLRLIYFSYDVKMKEKGDIPEGYSVSREKKERFSLILESASTNQTSMYLCASSLVQGGTDTQYFGPGTRLTVL.

This rearrangement joins TRBV3-1 (or the pseudogene TRBV3-2) to TRBJ2-3; possible D gene TRBD2, 7 bases. Germline V gene lookup returns CDR1 LGHDT and CDR2 YNNKEL (reference sequence). Trimming cost V 0 bases and J 3 bases, with 13 bases left between them. The CDR3 is 16 residues long. The CDR3 DNA reads as TGTGCCAGCAGCCAAGATAGGGGGACTATTACAGATACGCAGTATTTT. Protein sequence: CASSQDRGTITDTQYF.

The chain uses TRBV9 and TRBJ2-3; TRBD2 agrees at 11 bases. CDR1 SGDLS and CDR2 YYNGEE come from the germline V gene. This CDR3 region has 17 residues. The junction had 16 bases not matched to a gene; V was cut back by 6 bases and J by 7 bases. CDR3 in amino acids: CASTQGSALAGGYTQYF. The CDR3 coding sequence is TGTGCCAGCACCCAGGGGTCAGCGCTAGCGGGGGGTTATACGCAGTATTTT. The whole variable domain, remainder taken from reference TRBV9 and TRBJ2-3, is DSGVTQTPKHLITATGQRVTLRCSPRSGDLSVYWYQQSLDQGLQFLIQYYNGEERAKGNILERFSAQQFPDLHSELNLSSLELGDSALYFCASTQGSALAGGYTQYFGPGTRLTVL.

The chain combines TRBV4-2 with TRBJ2-1; 8 bases fit TRBD2. Trimming removed 0 bases from V and 4 bases from J; junction bases left unmatched: 8. Germline values: CDR1 LGHNA, CDR2 YNFKEQ. The CDR3 length is 17 residues. CDR3 DNA sequence: TGTGCCAGCAGCCAAGAGGGGGGAGCGGGAGCGTACAATGAGCAGTTCTTC. Translated, it gives CASSQEGGAGAYNEQFF.